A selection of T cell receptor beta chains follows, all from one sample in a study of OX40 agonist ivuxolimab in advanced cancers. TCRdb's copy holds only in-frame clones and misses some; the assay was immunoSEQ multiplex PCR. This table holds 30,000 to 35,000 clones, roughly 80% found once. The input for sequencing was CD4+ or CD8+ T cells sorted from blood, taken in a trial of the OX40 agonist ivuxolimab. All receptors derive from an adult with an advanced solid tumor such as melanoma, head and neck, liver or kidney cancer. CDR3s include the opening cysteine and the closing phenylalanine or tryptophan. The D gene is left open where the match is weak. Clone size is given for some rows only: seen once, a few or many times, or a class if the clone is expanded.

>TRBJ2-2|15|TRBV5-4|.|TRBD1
TGTGCCAGCGAGCCCGGGACAGCGAACACCGGGGAGCTGTTTTTT
CASEPGTANTGELFF
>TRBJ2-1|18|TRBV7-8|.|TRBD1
TGTGCCAGCAGCTTAGAAAGGGGGACGGGACAGGGTTACAATGAGCAGTTCTTC
CASSLERGTGQGYNEQFF
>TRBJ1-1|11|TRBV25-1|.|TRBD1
TGTGCCAGCAGAATGACAGGGCAAGCTTTCTTT
CASRMTGQAFF
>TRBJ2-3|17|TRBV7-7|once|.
TGTGCCAGCAGCCCCTATTCAGCATGGTCGGTGACAGATACGCAGTATTTT
CASSPYSAWSVTDTQYF
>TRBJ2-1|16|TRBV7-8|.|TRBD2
TGTGCCAGCAGCTCGCCCCTAGCGGGGTACAACAATGAGCAGTTCTTC
CASSSPLAGYNNEQFF
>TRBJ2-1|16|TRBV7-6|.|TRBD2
TGTGCCAGCAGCTTAGAGCCTAGCGGCTTTAACAATGAGCAGTTCTTC
CASSLEPSGFNNEQFF
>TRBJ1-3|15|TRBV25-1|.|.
TGTGCCAGCAGTGACCCCGACAGGACTGGAAACACCATATATTTT
CASSDPDRTGNTIYF
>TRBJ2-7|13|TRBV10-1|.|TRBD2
TGCGCCAGCAGTGAGTGGGGGGGCTACGAGCAGTACTTC
CASSEWGGYEQYF
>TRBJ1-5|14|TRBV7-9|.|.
TGTGCCAGCAGCTCCCTCGACACCAATCAGCCCCAGCATTTT
CASSSLDTNQPQHF
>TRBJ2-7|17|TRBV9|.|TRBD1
TGTGCCAGCAGCGCCCACTCAACCGGGACAGGGTCGGGGGAGCAGTACTTC
CASSAHSTGTGSGEQYF
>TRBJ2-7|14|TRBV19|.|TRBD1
TGTGCCAGTAGTATTTGGGACAGGACCTACGAGCAGTACTTC
CASSIWDRTYEQYF
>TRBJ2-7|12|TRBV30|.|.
TGTGCCTGGAGTGGGGGAGTTGGGGAGCAGTACTTC
CAWSGGVGEQYF
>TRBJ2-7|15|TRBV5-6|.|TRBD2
TGTGCCAGCAGCCCCATAGCGGGGGCCCCTTACGAGCAGTACTTC
CASSPIAGAPYEQYF
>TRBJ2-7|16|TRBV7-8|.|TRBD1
TGTGCCAGCAGCCAAAGTATTGGGACAGGGGTGTACGAGCAGTACTTC
CASSQSIGTGVYEQYF
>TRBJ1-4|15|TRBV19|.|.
TGTGCCAGTAAGAAGGGGGAGGCAACTAATGAAAAACTGTTTTTT
CASKKGEATNEKLFF
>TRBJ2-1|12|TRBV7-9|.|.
TGTGCCAGCAGCTTAGAAGTAATTGAGCAGTTCTTC
CASSLEVIEQFF
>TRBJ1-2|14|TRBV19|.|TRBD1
TGTGCCAGTAGTACTTGGGACAGTTTGGACGGCTACACCTTC
CASSTWDSLDGYTF
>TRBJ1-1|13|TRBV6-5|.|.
TGTGCCAGCAGCCCAGGGTATAGGGGTGAAGCTTTCTTT
CASSPGYRGEAFF